The rows below give T cell receptor beta chains drawn from one sample of a study of Tregs in tolerant kidney transplant recipients. Only in-frame clones appear in the TCRdb table, and some are missing; sequencing was by immunoSEQ multiplex PCR. This table has roughly 120,000 clones, roughly nine tenths appearing once. Material: CD4+ T cells from blood. These TCRs come from a human donor in good health. The CDR3 runs from the conserved cysteine through the conserved F or W. D genes are given only for firm matches. The size of a clone is reported for some rows only, either as once, few or many, or as a class for expanded clones.

TRBV5-1	TRBJ2-5	14	NA	once	CASSMAVLGETQYF	TGCGCCAGCAGCATGGCAGTTCTCGGGGAGACCCAGTACTTC
TRBV19	TRBJ1-1	17	TRBD1	once	CASSINRGRVLNTEAFF	TGTGCCAGTAGTATAAACAGGGGGCGCGTCTTAAACACTGAAGCTTTCTTT
TRBV29-1	TRBJ2-7	17	TRBD2	NA	CSVEGPTSGRAMGEQYF	TGCAGCGTTGAGGGCCCGACTAGCGGGAGGGCGATGGGCGAGCAGTACTTC
TRBV6-4	TRBJ2-3	16	TRBD2	NA	CASSDSVGGVRRGQYF	TGTGCCAGCAGTGACTCGGTCGGGGGGGTCCGAAGAGGGCAGTATTTT
TRBV15	TRBJ1-1	13	NA	NA	CATSLGRNTEAFF	TGTGCCACCAGCCTAGGCCGGAACACTGAAGCTTTCTTT
TRBV5-1	TRBJ1-1	15	NA	NA	CASSLTGSENTEAFF	TGCGCCAGCAGCTTGACAGGCTCCGAGAACACTGAAGCTTTCTTT
TRBV30	TRBJ1-2	16	NA	NA	CAWSPPGTKGEYGYTF	TGTGCCTGGAGCCCCCCCGGGACTAAAGGGGAGTATGGCTACACCTTC
TRBV5-5	TRBJ2-1	13	NA	NA	CASSPGSYNEQFF	TGTGCCAGCAGCCCGGGATCCTACAATGAGCAGTTCTTC
TRBV14	TRBJ2-7	13	TRBD1	few	CASRRTGVHEQYF	TGTGCCAGCAGGCGGACAGGGGTCCACGAGCAGTACTTC
TRBV6-1	TRBJ1-1	14	NA	NA	CASDPRRANTEAFF	TGTGCCAGCGACCCAAGGCGGGCCAACACTGAAGCTTTCTTT
TRBV5-1	TRBJ2-1	15	NA	NA	CASTFGSSSYNEQFF	TGCGCCAGCACCTTTGGTTCGAGCTCCTACAATGAGCAGTTCTTC
TRBV5-4	TRBJ2-7	11	NA	NA	CASSLSHEQYF	TGTGCCAGCAGCTTGTCCCACGAGCAGTACTTC
TRBV6-1	TRBJ2-2	16	NA	NA	CASSEAPAANTGELFF	TGTGCCAGCAGTGAAGCGCCGGCAGCGAACACCGGGGAGCTGTTTTTT
TRBV2	TRBJ2-7	15	TRBD1	NA	CASTWTGVGTYEQYF	TGTGCCAGCACTTGGACAGGGGTCGGAACCTACGAGCAGTACTTC
TRBV19	TRBJ1-6	14	TRBD1	NA	CASSRTGDNSPLHF	TGTGCCAGTAGCCGGACAGGAGATAATTCACCCCTCCACTTT
TRBV19	TRBJ2-7	17	NA	NA	CASSIAAPPDGDYEQYF	TGTGCCAGTAGTATAGCAGCGCCACCGGACGGAGACTACGAGCAGTACTTC
TRBV7-2	TRBJ2-1	13	NA	NA	CASSLDPPHEQFF	TGTGCCAGCAGCTTAGATCCGCCCCATGAGCAGTTCTTC
TRBV14	TRBJ2-6	13	NA	once	CASKNSGANVLTF	TGTGCCAGCAAAAACTCTGGGGCCAACGTCCTGACTTTC
TRBV9	TRBJ2-5	16	NA	NA	CASSATPGYVGETQYF	TGTGCCAGCAGCGCCACTCCGGGGTACGTAGGAGAGACCCAGTACTTC
TRBV18	TRBJ2-7	15	TRBD2	NA	CASSPGLAGSYEQYF	TGTGCCAGCTCACCGGGACTAGCGGGATCCTACGAGCAGTACTTC
TRBV29-1	TRBJ2-1	16	TRBD2	few	CSVTGVLAGTFNEQFF	TGCAGCGTTACGGGGGTACTAGCGGGAACTTTCAATGAGCAGTTCTTC
TRBV25-1	TRBJ2-3	16	TRBD2	NA	CASSEGGGASTDTQYF	TGTGCCAGCAGTGAAGGGGGAGGGGCTAGCACAGATACGCAGTATTTT
TRBV14	TRBJ2-7	16	NA	NA	CASSQDKTGHSYEQYF	TGTGCCAGCAGCCAAGATAAAACAGGCCACTCCTACGAGCAGTACTTC
TRBV5-1	TRBJ2-1	19	TRBD2	NA	CASSLGLAGALRYTNEQFF	TGCGCCAGCAGCTTGGGACTAGCGGGAGCACTCCGTTATACCAATGAGCAGTTCTTC
TRBV29-1	TRBJ2-5	12	TRBD2	NA	CSVGEGRETQYF	TGCAGCGTTGGGGAGGGGCGAGAGACCCAGTACTTC
TRBV5-1	TRBJ2-5	16	NA	NA	CASSLAPPGGGETQYF	TGCGCCAGCAGCTTGGCCCCACCGGGGGGCGGGGAGACCCAGTACTTC
TRBV5-4	TRBJ2-3	17	TRBD2	few	CASSEGLAGTHTDTQYF	TGTGCCAGCAGCGAGGGACTAGCGGGGACACACACAGATACGCAGTATTTT
TRBV10-1	TRBJ1-5	13	NA	NA	CASQAGVNQPQHF	TGCGCCAGCCAGGCGGGGGTAAATCAGCCCCAGCATTTT
TRBV18	TRBJ2-1	15	TRBD2	NA	CASSGLAGEYNEQFF	TGTGCCAGCTCAGGACTAGCGGGAGAGTACAATGAGCAGTTCTTC
TRBV19	TRBJ1-5	14	NA	few	CASSRGDGNQPQHF	TGTGCCAGTAGTAGAGGAGACGGCAATCAGCCCCAGCATTTT
TRBV18	TRBJ1-4	16	NA	NA	CASSPTAQAINEKLFF	TGTGCCAGCTCACCGACTGCGCAGGCCATAAATGAAAAACTGTTTTTT
TRBV5-5	TRBJ2-1	15	TRBD2	NA	CASSLTSDSYNEQFF	TGTGCCAGCAGCTTGACTAGCGACTCCTACAATGAGCAGTTCTTC
TRBV9	TRBJ2-3	14	TRBD2	NA	CASSAGTSGSTQYF	TGTGCCAGCAGCGCCGGGACTAGCGGTTCGACGCAGTATTTT
TRBV29-1	TRBJ2-4	12	NA	NA	CSVDTAKNIQYF	TGCAGCGTTGACACGGCGAAAAACATTCAGTACTTC
TRBV6-5	TRBJ1-1	14	NA	NA	CASSYGQKNTEAFF	TGTGCCAGCAGTTACGGGCAGAAGAACACTGAAGCTTTCTTT
TRBV30	TRBJ1-1	12	NA	NA	CAWRWGNTEAFF	TGTGCCTGGAGGTGGGGGAACACTGAAGCTTTCTTT
TRBV29-1	TRBJ2-1	12	TRBD1	NA	CSVTDRENEQFF	TGCAGCGTTACGGACAGGGAGAATGAGCAGTTCTTC
TRBV11-3	TRBJ2-1	13	NA	NA	CASSSGLHNEQFF	TGTGCCAGCAGCTCGGGGCTACACAATGAGCAGTTCTTC
TRBV7-8	TRBJ1-2	15	NA	NA	CASSSEAGLNYGYTF	TGTGCCAGCAGTTCAGAGGCAGGGCTTAACTATGGCTACACCTTC
TRBV19	TRBJ1-1	16	TRBD1	NA	CASSKQGGLFNTEAFF	TGTGCCAGTAGTAAGCAGGGGGGGCTCTTCAACACTGAAGCTTTCTTT
TRBV6-6	TRBJ1-2	12	NA	NA	CASSLTDYGYTF	TGTGCCAGCAGTTTGACAGACTATGGCTACACCTTC
TRBV6-5	TRBJ1-2	13	NA	NA	CASSGIGGGAYTF	TGTGCCAGCAGCGGGATAGGAGGCGGCGCGTACACCTTC
TRBV2	TRBJ2-7	13	NA	NA	CASTEVLTYGQYF	TGTGCCAGCACCGAGGTGCTTACTTACGGGCAGTACTTC
TRBV5-1	TRBJ2-3	14	NA	NA	CASSLERGGDTQYF	TGCGCCAGCAGCTTGGAACGGGGAGGAGATACGCAGTATTTT
TRBV5-1	TRBJ1-1	15	NA	NA	CASSLLTDMNTEAFF	TGCGCCAGCAGCCTCCTGACAGACATGAACACTGAAGCTTTCTTT
TRBV15	TRBJ1-1	14	NA	NA	CATSRGGQYTEAFF	TGTGCCACCAGCAGAGGTGGACAATACACTGAAGCTTTCTTT
TRBV6-5	TRBJ1-1	11	NA	NA	CASSYQGIAFF	TGTGCCAGCAGTTACCAGGGAATAGCTTTCTTT
TRBV7-2	TRBJ2-1	16	NA	few	CASSGQSGVSYNEQFF	TGTGCCAGCAGCGGCCAGTCAGGGGTGTCCTACAATGAGCAGTTCTTC
TRBV7-8	TRBJ2-3	12	NA	NA	CASSLGTDTQYF	TGTGCCAGCAGCTTAGGGACAGATACGCAGTATTTT
TRBV6-5	TRBJ2-2	11	NA	once	CATGAPGELFF	TGTGCCACTGGAGCGCCCGGGGAGCTGTTTTTT